This T cell receptor beta chain was documented in a study of identical twins. TCRdb passed the 5' RACE reads through MiXCR, listing each CDR3 protein once. The sample lists some 710,000 distinct CDR3 sequences, less than 7% occurring once. The sample holds many counts of this clonotype. Its antigen is unknown. Study-wide findings and caveats: Within cord blood, abundant beta clonotypes carried fewer insertions, but memory repertoires showed no such trend.

Germline-derived CDR1 and CDR2 are SQVTM and ANQGSEA. V was clipped by 7 bases and J by 2 bases, with 15 bases between them. The CDR3 runs 14 residues. The TCR was taken from a young man in good health. Sequences were obtained from naive T cells sorted from blood. The chain recombines TRBV29-1 with TRBJ2-1, with D perhaps TRBD2 (7 bases). Here the CDR3 DNA reads TGCAGCGGCCAGGGAGGGGGAGCCTACAATGAGCAGTTCTTC. This gives the protein CSGQGGGAYNEQFF.